A selection of T cell receptor beta chains follows, all from one sample in a study of blood T cells in healthy people across ages. Via MiXCR, TCRdb re-called the 5' RACE reads, giving one row per CDR3 protein. The profile covers about 1 million distinct CDR3 sequences, with 20% to 25% appearing a single time and approximately 0.7% taken by the ten largest. The same data also contributed to another study, on T cells of mothers and their children.

Source material: blood. Receptors originate from a girl between 2 and 10 years old in good health. Each CDR3 is given with its conserved first and last residue. D genes are given only for firm matches. Size values are once, few and many counts, or a class for expanded clones, and some rows have none.

J gene: TRBJ2-5; V gene: TRBV6-2/TRBV6-3; clone size: -; D gene: TRBD1; CDR3 DNA: TGTGCCAGCAGTTACTCTGTGACAGGGGCTCTACAAGAGACCCGGTACTTC; CDR3 protein: CASSYSVTGALQETRYF
J gene: TRBJ2-1; V gene: TRBV4-3; clone size: -; D gene: -; CDR3 DNA: TGCGCCAGCAGCCAAGATAAGGAGGGATACAATGAGCAGTTCTTC; CDR3 protein: CASSQDKEGYNEQFF
J gene: TRBJ1-4; V gene: TRBV14; clone size: few; D gene: TRBD1; CDR3 DNA: TGTGCCAGCAGCCAGCGGACAGGGTACGAAAAACTGTTTTTT; CDR3 protein: CASSQRTGYEKLFF
J gene: TRBJ1-2; V gene: TRBV4-2; clone size: -; D gene: -; CDR3 DNA: TGTGCCAGCAGCGGAGCTAACTATGGCTACACCTTC; CDR3 protein: CASSGANYGYTF
J gene: TRBJ2-3; V gene: TRBV7-2; clone size: -; D gene: -; CDR3 DNA: TGTGCCAGCAGCTTAGGGTTGCTGGGAACAGATACGCAGTATTTT; CDR3 protein: CASSLGLLGTDTQYF
J gene: TRBJ2-5; V gene: TRBV7-9; clone size: -; D gene: -; CDR3 DNA: TGTGCCAGCAGTCCTATGATCGGGACCAAAGAGACCCAGTACTTC; CDR3 protein: CASSPMIGTKETQYF
J gene: TRBJ2-7; V gene: TRBV4-1; clone size: few; D gene: -; CDR3 DNA: TGCGCCAGCAGCCAAGACTCCGTCGGTTACGAGCAGTACTTC; CDR3 protein: CASSQDSVGYEQYF
J gene: TRBJ2-1; V gene: TRBV24-1; clone size: few; D gene: TRBD2; CDR3 DNA: TGTGCCACCAGTGCGGCGGGACTAGCGGGAGTTGAGCAGTTCTTC; CDR3 protein: CATSAAGLAGVEQFF
J gene: TRBJ2-7; V gene: TRBV29-1; clone size: -; D gene: -; CDR3 DNA: TGCAGCGTTGAGTGGGGAGTCCCCCCTCACGAGCAGTACTTC; CDR3 protein: CSVEWGVPPHEQYF
J gene: TRBJ2-7; V gene: TRBV15; clone size: -; D gene: TRBD1; CDR3 DNA: TGTGCCACCAGCAGAGCAGGGGGTAGAAACGAGCAGTACTTC; CDR3 protein: CATSRAGGRNEQYF
J gene: TRBJ2-5; V gene: TRBV18; clone size: -; D gene: TRBD1; CDR3 DNA: TGTGCCAGCTCATTCAGGGGGCCTTGGGAGACCCAGTACTTC; CDR3 protein: CASSFRGPWETQYF
J gene: TRBJ2-1; V gene: TRBV20-1; clone size: -; D gene: TRBD2; CDR3 DNA: TGCAGTGCTAGACATAGCGGGATAAGGGTCGGGCAGTTCTTC; CDR3 protein: CSARHSGIRVGQFF
J gene: TRBJ2-2; V gene: TRBV5-8; clone size: few; D gene: TRBD2; CDR3 DNA: TGTGCCAGCAGCTTCAGGACTAGCGGGTACACCGGGGAGCTGTTTTTT; CDR3 protein: CASSFRTSGYTGELFF
J gene: TRBJ2-7; V gene: TRBV19; clone size: few; D gene: -; CDR3 DNA: TGTGCCAGTAGCACACAGGGATCCTACGAGCAGTACTTC; CDR3 protein: CASSTQGSYEQYF
J gene: TRBJ2-3; V gene: TRBV10-3; clone size: few; D gene: TRBD2; CDR3 DNA: TGTGCCATCAGTGAGCGGACTAGCGGAAACACAGATACGCAGTATTTT; CDR3 protein: CAISERTSGNTDTQYF
J gene: TRBJ2-7; V gene: TRBV28; clone size: -; D gene: -; CDR3 DNA: TGTGCCAGCAGTCCTCTACCGGGACACCTAGACCTGGAGTACTTC; CDR3 protein: CASSPLPGHLDLEYF
J gene: TRBJ2-5; V gene: TRBV12-3/TRBV12-4; clone size: few; D gene: TRBD2; CDR3 DNA: TGTGCCAGCAGGTCCGGGACTAGCGGGAGTGAGACCCAGTACTTC; CDR3 protein: CASRSGTSGSETQYF
J gene: TRBJ2-2; V gene: TRBV7-2; clone size: few; D gene: -; CDR3 DNA: TGTGCCAGCAGCTTATTCGGGACTTATAACGGGGAGCTGTTTTTT; CDR3 protein: CASSLFGTYNGELFF
J gene: TRBJ2-5; V gene: TRBV27; clone size: -; D gene: -; CDR3 DNA: TGTGCCAGCAGTTTATTCGCAGGGACCGGACCCCATAACTTAGAGACCCAGTACTTC; CDR3 protein: CASSLFAGTGPHNLETQYF
J gene: TRBJ2-3; V gene: TRBV7-2; clone size: -; D gene: -; CDR3 DNA: TGTGCCAGCAGACGAAGTTTTCGCACAGATACGCAGTATTTT; CDR3 protein: CASRRSFRTDTQYF
J gene: TRBJ1-6; V gene: TRBV10-3; clone size: -; D gene: -; CDR3 DNA: TGTGCCATCAGGGACGGGAGTTCACCCCTCCACTTT; CDR3 protein: CAIRDGSSPLHF
J gene: TRBJ2-5; V gene: TRBV6-5; clone size: -; D gene: TRBD2; CDR3 DNA: TGTGCCAGCAGTTACCCGACGGGACTAGCGGGAGTGGGGGAGCAGTACTTC; CDR3 protein: CASSYPTGLAGVGEQYF
J gene: TRBJ1-1; V gene: TRBV29-1; clone size: few; D gene: TRBD1; CDR3 DNA: TGCAGCGTTGACGTGACAGGGGGATCCGAAGCTTTCTTT; CDR3 protein: CSVDVTGGSEAFF
J gene: TRBJ1-5; V gene: TRBV2; clone size: -; D gene: -; CDR3 DNA: TGTGCCAGCAGTGAAGCTGCATCCCCGAATCAGCCCCAGCATTTT; CDR3 protein: CASSEAASPNQPQHF
J gene: TRBJ1-4; V gene: TRBV20-1; clone size: few; D gene: -; CDR3 DNA: TGCAGTGCCATAATAGGGGAGGGTTTAAATGAAAAACTGTTTTTT; CDR3 protein: CSAIIGEGLNEKLFF
J gene: TRBJ1-1; V gene: TRBV7-3; clone size: -; D gene: -; CDR3 DNA: TGTGCCAGCAGCCTGGACAGCAATAGAGACACTGAAGCTTTCTTT; CDR3 protein: CASSLDSNRDTEAFF
J gene: TRBJ1-1; V gene: TRBV7-2; clone size: few; D gene: -; CDR3 DNA: TGTGCCAGCAGCTTAGGTTGGGGGAACACTGAAGCTTTCTTT; CDR3 protein: CASSLGWGNTEAFF
J gene: TRBJ2-7; V gene: TRBV4-1; clone size: few; D gene: -; CDR3 DNA: TGCGCCAGCAGCCAAGAGAACAGGTGGAACTACGAGCAGTACTTC; CDR3 protein: CASSQENRWNYEQYF
J gene: TRBJ1-1; V gene: TRBV14; clone size: few; D gene: -; CDR3 DNA: TGTCCTACCAACCCTGAGGGATACACTGAAGCTTTCTTT; CDR3 protein: CPTNPEGYTEAFF
J gene: TRBJ1-6; V gene: TRBV15; clone size: few; D gene: -; CDR3 DNA: TGTGCCACCAGCAGAGAGGGGGCCATATATAATTCACCCCTCCACTTT; CDR3 protein: CATSREGAIYNSPLHF
J gene: TRBJ1-4; V gene: TRBV13; clone size: few; D gene: TRBD1; CDR3 DNA: TGTGCCAGCAGCTCCCGGGACAGGGGGCGGGGTGAAAAACTGTTTTTT; CDR3 protein: CASSSRDRGRGEKLFF
J gene: TRBJ2-7; V gene: TRBV9; clone size: -; D gene: -; CDR3 DNA: TGTGCCAGCAGCGTAGGGGCCAGACAGATCTACGAGCAGTACTTC; CDR3 protein: CASSVGARQIYEQYF
J gene: TRBJ2-5; V gene: TRBV28; clone size: many; D gene: TRBD1; CDR3 DNA: TGTGCCAGCAGTTTAAGGGGGCGAGAGGAGACCCAGTACTTC; CDR3 protein: CASSLRGREETQYF
J gene: TRBJ2-3; V gene: TRBV29-1; clone size: -; D gene: TRBD2; CDR3 DNA: TGCAGCGTTGCCAGCGGGGGCACAGATACGCAGTATTTT; CDR3 protein: CSVASGGTDTQYF
J gene: TRBJ2-3; V gene: TRBV29-1; clone size: few; D gene: TRBD1; CDR3 DNA: TGCAGCGTTGACCCACGGACAGGACGCACAGATACGCAGTATTTT; CDR3 protein: CSVDPRTGRTDTQYF
J gene: TRBJ2-5; V gene: TRBV7-8; clone size: -; D gene: TRBD1; CDR3 DNA: TGTGCCAGCACCCCCCTAGGGGGCAAGGGCCAAGAGACCCAGTACTTC; CDR3 protein: CASTPLGGKGQETQYF
J gene: TRBJ2-2; V gene: TRBV6-1; clone size: few; D gene: -; CDR3 DNA: -; CDR3 protein: CASSDPFGAGELFF
J gene: TRBJ2-5; V gene: TRBV10-3; clone size: many; D gene: TRBD2; CDR3 DNA: TGTGCCATCCGGACTAGCGGGGGGGCTGAGACCCAGTACTTC; CDR3 protein: CAIRTSGGAETQYF
J gene: TRBJ2-1; V gene: TRBV28; clone size: -; D gene: -; CDR3 DNA: TGTGCCAGCTCAAATTTAAGGGACTTTTCCAATGAGCAGTTCTTC; CDR3 protein: CASSNLRDFSNEQFF
J gene: TRBJ1-4; V gene: TRBV29-1; clone size: -; D gene: TRBD1; CDR3 DNA: TGCAGCGCATCGGAAGGGGACAGGGTTAATGAAAAACTGTTTTTT; CDR3 protein: CSASEGDRVNEKLFF
J gene: TRBJ1-4; V gene: TRBV5-4; clone size: few; D gene: -; CDR3 DNA: TGTGCCAGCAGCGACCAGGGCGCCAGGAATGAAAAACTGTTTTTT; CDR3 protein: CASSDQGARNEKLFF
J gene: TRBJ2-1; V gene: TRBV29-1; clone size: few; D gene: TRBD2; CDR3 DNA: TGCAGCGCCTTCCTAGCGGGAGTTATGTCCTACAATGAGCAGTTCTTC; CDR3 protein: CSAFLAGVMSYNEQFF
J gene: TRBJ2-7; V gene: TRBV10-3; clone size: few; D gene: -; CDR3 DNA: TGTGCCATCAGCGAGCCAGGGTACGAGCAGTACTTC; CDR3 protein: CAISEPGYEQYF
J gene: TRBJ2-3; V gene: TRBV7-9; clone size: -; D gene: -; CDR3 DNA: TGTGCCAGCAGCTCGGGGACTCGGTCGGCAGATACGCAGTATTTT; CDR3 protein: CASSSGTRSADTQYF
J gene: TRBJ2-1; V gene: TRBV13; clone size: many; D gene: -; CDR3 DNA: TGTGCCAGCAGCTACGGAGGGGACAATGAACAGTTCTTC; CDR3 protein: CASSYGGDNEQFF
J gene: TRBJ2-5; V gene: TRBV24-1; clone size: -; D gene: -; CDR3 DNA: TGTGCCACCAGTGCCCAGGGAACGGTAGAAGAGACCCAGTACTTC; CDR3 protein: CATSAQGTVEETQYF
J gene: TRBJ2-1; V gene: TRBV5-1; clone size: few; D gene: -; CDR3 DNA: TGCGCCAGCAGCCCGGACCGAGACAATGAGCAGTTCTTC; CDR3 protein: CASSPDRDNEQFF
J gene: TRBJ1-4; V gene: TRBV6-6; clone size: few; D gene: TRBD1; CDR3 DNA: TGTGCCAGCAGTTTTCGACAGGGTGGCGAAAAACTGTTTTTT; CDR3 protein: CASSFRQGGEKLFF
J gene: TRBJ1-4; V gene: TRBV12-5; clone size: -; D gene: -; CDR3 DNA: TGTGCTAGTGGTTTGGTGACAGCAACTAATGAAAAACTGTTTTTT; CDR3 protein: CASGLVTATNEKLFF
J gene: TRBJ2-1; V gene: TRBV12-5; clone size: few; D gene: -; CDR3 DNA: TGTGCTAGTGGTTTGCCGGTGTTCTTC; CDR3 protein: CASGLPVFF
J gene: TRBJ2-3; V gene: TRBV10-3; clone size: -; D gene: TRBD2; CDR3 DNA: TGTGCCATCAGTGATAGAGCGGGACTCACAGATACGCAGTATTTT; CDR3 protein: CAISDRAGLTDTQYF
J gene: TRBJ2-4; V gene: TRBV15; clone size: -; D gene: TRBD1; CDR3 DNA: TGTGCCACCAGCAGAGATCCCGGACAGGGAAACATTCAGTACTTC; CDR3 protein: CATSRDPGQGNIQYF
J gene: TRBJ1-1; V gene: TRBV29-1; clone size: -; D gene: -; CDR3 DNA: TGCAGCGTTGATACGCCCTCCACGGGGGTGGTCACTGAAGCTTTCTTT; CDR3 protein: CSVDTPSTGVVTEAFF
J gene: TRBJ1-5; V gene: TRBV28; clone size: few; D gene: TRBD1; CDR3 DNA: TGTGCCAGCAGCCAGACAGGGGTGGTTCAGCCCCAGCATTTT; CDR3 protein: CASSQTGVVQPQHF
J gene: TRBJ2-5; V gene: TRBV6-5; clone size: -; D gene: TRBD2; CDR3 DNA: TGTGCCAGCGGCCCTATGCGGGAGGAACAAGAGACCCAGTACTTC; CDR3 protein: CASGPMREEQETQYF